A selection of T cell receptor beta chains follows, all from one sample in a study of cytomegalovirus exposure and HLA in healthy donors. Profiling relied on immunoSEQ multiplex PCR, and the TCRdb table lists in-frame clones only, not all of them. The data contain 100,000 to 150,000 clones, roughly 87% of them seen just once; the ten biggest clones take up about 1.2%. Sequenced sample: PBMCs. The receptors were gathered from a woman aged 18-30 years in good health and CMV-seronegative. Both conserved end residues are part of each CDR3. Fields, in order: J gene, D gene, clone size, V gene, CDR3 DNA, CDR3 protein. The D gene is left open where the match is weak. Rows may omit the clone size; those that give it use once, few, many or a size class.

J gene: TRBJ2-1; D gene: TRBD2; clone size: once; V gene: TRBV10-1; CDR3 DNA: TGCGCCAGCAGCGAGGGACTAGCGGGGGGCTATGAGCAGTTCTTC; CDR3 protein: CASSEGLAGGYEQFF
J gene: TRBJ1-2; D gene: TRBD1; clone size: .; V gene: TRBV18; CDR3 DNA: TGTGCCAGCTCTCCGGGGGGACAGGATGGCTACACCTTC; CDR3 protein: CASSPGGQDGYTF
J gene: TRBJ2-5; D gene: .; clone size: .; V gene: TRBV5-1; CDR3 DNA: TGCGCCAGCAGCAACCCCCCCGGACTGTTACAAGAGACCCAGTACTTC; CDR3 protein: CASSNPPGLLQETQYF
J gene: TRBJ2-3; D gene: TRBD2; clone size: .; V gene: TRBV4-1; CDR3 DNA: TGCGCCAGCAGCCAACCGGGACTAGCGGGGGGCACAGATACGCAGTATTTT; CDR3 protein: CASSQPGLAGGTDTQYF
J gene: TRBJ1-1; D gene: .; clone size: .; V gene: TRBV10-1; CDR3 DNA: TGCGCCAGCAGTGAGCACCCCGGACAGGAAGCTTTCTTT; CDR3 protein: CASSEHPGQEAFF
J gene: TRBJ2-6; D gene: .; clone size: .; V gene: TRBV6-1; CDR3 DNA: TGTGCCAGCACCAATCGGGTCTCTGGGGCCAACGTCCTGACTTTC; CDR3 protein: CASTNRVSGANVLTF
J gene: TRBJ2-6; D gene: TRBD1; clone size: .; V gene: TRBV5-1; CDR3 DNA: TGCGCCAGCAGCTTGGGGACAGGGTTGACTGGGGCCAACGTCCTGACTTTC; CDR3 protein: CASSLGTGLTGANVLTF
J gene: TRBJ1-6; D gene: .; clone size: .; V gene: TRBV7-9; CDR3 DNA: TGTGCCAGCACGACAGGAGATGCACCCCTCCACTTT; CDR3 protein: CASTTGDAPLHF
J gene: TRBJ2-3; D gene: .; clone size: .; V gene: TRBV29-1; CDR3 DNA: TGCAGCGCACTCCACAGGGCAACAGATACGCAGTATTTT; CDR3 protein: CSALHRATDTQYF
J gene: TRBJ1-1; D gene: .; clone size: .; V gene: TRBV5-4; CDR3 DNA: TGTGCCAGCAGTTCTAACCAGGGGATGAACACTGAAGCTTTCTTT; CDR3 protein: CASSSNQGMNTEAFF
J gene: TRBJ1-3; D gene: TRBD1; clone size: .; V gene: TRBV2; CDR3 DNA: TGTGCCAGCACCGGGACAGGGGGTATTAACACCATATATTTT; CDR3 protein: CASTGTGGINTIYF
J gene: TRBJ1-5; D gene: .; clone size: .; V gene: TRBV2; CDR3 DNA: TGTGCCAGCAGTGTATTCAGGGGTTGGGATCAGCCCCAGCATTTT; CDR3 protein: CASSVFRGWDQPQHF
J gene: TRBJ1-5; D gene: .; clone size: .; V gene: TRBV19; CDR3 DNA: TGTGCCAGTAGTATTCCGGGGACTGTCCGGCATTTT; CDR3 protein: CASSIPGTVRHF
J gene: TRBJ2-7; D gene: .; clone size: .; V gene: TRBV6-1; CDR3 DNA: TGTGCCAGCTCCGTCGGACTCCCCTACGAGCAGTACTTC; CDR3 protein: CASSVGLPYEQYF
J gene: TRBJ2-5; D gene: .; clone size: .; V gene: TRBV11-2; CDR3 DNA: TGTGCCAGCAGCTTAGAGGGCAGAAACTTACCACGGGAGACCCAGTACTTC; CDR3 protein: CASSLEGRNLPRETQYF
J gene: TRBJ1-5; D gene: .; clone size: .; V gene: TRBV2; CDR3 DNA: TGTGCCAGCAGTTCAGTACAGGGAGGGTATCAGCCCCAGCATTTT; CDR3 protein: CASSSVQGGYQPQHF
J gene: TRBJ2-3; D gene: .; clone size: .; V gene: TRBV13; CDR3 DNA: TGTGCCAGCAGCTTCGAGTGGGGGGAACGCACAGATACGCAGTATTTT; CDR3 protein: CASSFEWGERTDTQYF
J gene: TRBJ1-2; D gene: .; clone size: .; V gene: TRBV5-1; CDR3 DNA: TGCGCCAGCAGCTTGGTACTGGACCGCCGCGGGAGAGGCTACATCTTC; CDR3 protein: CASSLVLDRRGRGYIF
J gene: TRBJ2-1; D gene: .; clone size: .; V gene: TRBV11-2; CDR3 DNA: TGTGCCAGCAGCTTAGGACTTAACAATGAGCAGTTCTTC; CDR3 protein: CASSLGLNNEQFF
J gene: TRBJ2-7; D gene: .; clone size: .; V gene: TRBV28; CDR3 DNA: TGTGCCAGCACTCTGAGTGAGGGGGGGGCCGAGCAGTACTTC; CDR3 protein: CASTLSEGGAEQYF
J gene: TRBJ1-5; D gene: .; clone size: .; V gene: TRBV6-5; CDR3 DNA: TGTGCCAGCAGGTTAGCAGGGGTTTCGTCGCCCCAGCATTTT; CDR3 protein: CASRLAGVSSPQHF
J gene: TRBJ1-1; D gene: TRBD1; clone size: .; V gene: TRBV5-1; CDR3 DNA: TGCGCCAGCAGCTTGGAGGGGGACAGCACTGAAGCTTTCTTT; CDR3 protein: CASSLEGDSTEAFF
J gene: TRBJ1-2; D gene: TRBD1; clone size: .; V gene: TRBV12-5; CDR3 DNA: TGTGCTAGTGGTTTGGAACTAAGGGACAGGACCTGCACCTTC; CDR3 protein: CASGLELRDRTCTF
J gene: TRBJ1-2; D gene: .; clone size: .; V gene: TRBV2; CDR3 DNA: TGTGCCAGCAGACCCACAGGGTTGGACCTCTATGGCTACACCTTC; CDR3 protein: CASRPTGLDLYGYTF
J gene: TRBJ2-1; D gene: .; clone size: .; V gene: TRBV7-9; CDR3 DNA: TGTGCCAGCAGCTTAGCTCGGCAGGTTGAGCAGTTCTTC; CDR3 protein: CASSLARQVEQFF
J gene: TRBJ2-7; D gene: TRBD2; clone size: .; V gene: TRBV30; CDR3 DNA: TGTGCCTGGAGTGTACACTTTCGGGGGGAAAATACATCCTACGAGCAGTACTTC; CDR3 protein: CAWSVHFRGENTSYEQYF
J gene: TRBJ1-1; D gene: .; clone size: .; V gene: TRBV29-1; CDR3 DNA: TGCAGCGTTGACCGGGACACCACTGAAGCTTTCTTT; CDR3 protein: CSVDRDTTEAFF
J gene: TRBJ2-7; D gene: TRBD2; clone size: .; V gene: TRBV2; CDR3 DNA: TGTGCCAGCAGAGGCTCGACTAGCGGGGGCTACGAGCAGTACTTC; CDR3 protein: CASRGSTSGGYEQYF
J gene: TRBJ2-7; D gene: .; clone size: few; V gene: TRBV6-1; CDR3 DNA: TGTGCCAGCAGTGAAGGGTCGGTCTATCCCTACGAGCAGTACTTC; CDR3 protein: CASSEGSVYPYEQYF
J gene: TRBJ1-2; D gene: .; clone size: .; V gene: TRBV9; CDR3 DNA: TGTGCCAGCACCTCAGGCGGACAGTTCTATGGCTACACCTTC; CDR3 protein: CASTSGGQFYGYTF
J gene: TRBJ2-7; D gene: TRBD2; clone size: .; V gene: TRBV6-5; CDR3 DNA: TGTGCCAGCAGTTCCCTCCGCGGGGGGGAAAGGTACGAGCAGTACTTC; CDR3 protein: CASSSLRGGERYEQYF
J gene: TRBJ2-7; D gene: .; clone size: .; V gene: TRBV5-1; CDR3 DNA: TGCGCCAGCAGCCCTAGCCTGTTCGGCCCCTACGAGCAGTACTTC; CDR3 protein: CASSPSLFGPYEQYF
J gene: TRBJ2-1; D gene: TRBD2; clone size: .; V gene: TRBV5-4; CDR3 DNA: TGTGCCAGCAGCTCTCCCGACGGGACTAGCGGGGGGAGCTCCTACAATGAGCAGTTCTTC; CDR3 protein: CASSSPDGTSGGSSYNEQFF
J gene: TRBJ2-7; D gene: .; clone size: once; V gene: TRBV18; CDR3 DNA: TGTGCCAGCTCACCAGTTACAGAATACTCCTACGAGCAGTACTTC; CDR3 protein: CASSPVTEYSYEQYF